Listed below are T cell receptor beta chains from one sample, sequenced in a study of CD8 T cells in ankylosing spondylitis. TCRdb reanalysed the 5' RACE reads using MiXCR and keeps one entry per CDR3 protein. The sample has over 600,000 distinct CDR3 sequences; over 15% are singletons. The material sequenced was blood, either unsorted or a sorted T cell fraction (not recorded which). The origin of the receptors is a male donor with ankylosing spondylitis. CDR3s include the opening cysteine and the closing phenylalanine or tryptophan. D genes are given only for firm matches. Part of the rows lack a size; the others show once, few, many or a class for expanded clones.

CDR3 DNA	CDR3 protein	V gene	J gene	D gene	clone size
TGTGCCAGCGCGTCTCAAGGGACCCAGCCTGATGGCTACACCTTC	CASASQGTQPDGYTF	TRBV18	TRBJ1-2	NA	NA
TGTGCCAGCAGCGATACTAGCGGGGGGTACAATGAGCAGTTCTTC	CASSDTSGGYNEQFF	TRBV6-4	TRBJ2-1	TRBD2	NA
TGTGCCAGCACGGGTGGGACAGCACTACAATCACCCCTCCACTTT	CASTGGTALQSPLHF	TRBV28	TRBJ1-6	TRBD1	few
TGTGCCAGCAGTTCACCCGGGACAGATACGCAGTATTTT	CASSSPGTDTQYF	TRBV12-3/TRBV12-4	TRBJ2-3	NA	many
TGTGCCAGCAGTCCACTAAGAGGGGGGAGCACAGATACGCAGTATTTT	CASSPLRGGSTDTQYF	TRBV12-3/TRBV12-4	TRBJ2-3	NA	few
TGTGCCAGCAGTTTGTCCGGGAGGGGTGGAGATACGCAGTATTTT	CASSLSGRGGDTQYF	TRBV12-3/TRBV12-4	TRBJ2-3	TRBD2	few
TGCGCCAGCAGCTTGCAGACAAAGAACACCGGGGAGCTGTTTTTT	CASSLQTKNTGELFF	TRBV5-1	TRBJ2-2	NA	NA
TGCGCCAGCAGCCAAGTGGTTCGAGGGGGTTGGGTCACCGGGGAGCTGTTTTTT	CASSQVVRGGWVTGELFF	TRBV4-1	TRBJ2-2	NA	few
TGCAGCGTTGCTCAGGCCCGGGATACGCAGTATTTT	CSVAQARDTQYF	TRBV29-1	TRBJ2-3	NA	many
TGTGCCAGCAAAGAGACAGGGGTAGAGACCCAGTACTTC	CASKETGVETQYF	TRBV2	TRBJ2-5	TRBD1	few
TGTGCCAGCAGTCATCAAAGAGCGACCGGGGAGCTGTTTTTT	CASSHQRATGELFF	TRBV12-3/TRBV12-4	TRBJ2-2	NA	few
TGTGCCAGCAGTCTCGCCACCTTTCAGGGCTACACCTTC	CASSLATFQGYTF	TRBV12-3/TRBV12-4	TRBJ1-2	NA	many
TGTGCCAGCACCCTTCATCAGAGGGACGGCCTCGGTGGCTACACCTTC	CASTLHQRDGLGGYTF	TRBV6-1	TRBJ1-2	NA	few
TGTGCCAGCACCACGGGGGTAATAGCCTACGAGCAGTACTTC	CASTTGVIAYEQYF	TRBV12-3/TRBV12-4	TRBJ2-7	NA	few
TGTGCCAGCAGCTTAGCTGGAGGACAACCCTTCGACGAGCAGTACTTC	CASSLAGGQPFDEQYF	TRBV7-6	TRBJ2-7	NA	few
TGTGCCAGCAGTTACTCTTGGGAGCCAGAGGGACCCGAGCAGTACTTC	CASSYSWEPEGPEQYF	TRBV6-5	TRBJ2-7	NA	NA
TGTGCCAGCAGCTTCAGAACAGGGTCCGAGCAGTACTTC	CASSFRTGSEQYF	TRBV7-8	TRBJ2-7	NA	few
TGTGCCAGCAGCCTCGGGACAGGGGGCCTCAAGTTCGAAAAACTGTTTTTT	CASSLGTGGLKFEKLFF	TRBV7-9	TRBJ1-4	TRBD1	few
TGTGCCAGCAGCCCCATCGGAGGAAGGAAAAACACTGAAGCTTTCTTT	CASSPIGGRKNTEAFF	TRBV6-2/TRBV6-3	TRBJ1-1	NA	NA
TGCGCCAGCAGCTTGGATGCCCTCTGGACCTTC	CASSLDALWTF	TRBV5-1	TRBJ1-2	NA	few
TGTGCCACCAGGGTTGGGGGGGGATTATACGAGCAGTACTTC	CATRVGGGLYEQYF	TRBV10-3	TRBJ2-7	TRBD2	NA
TGTGCCACCACCCGGACAGGCTCTCTGGGCACTGAAGCTTTCTTT	CATTRTGSLGTEAFF	TRBV10-3	TRBJ1-1	TRBD1	NA
TGCAGTGCTAGCAAAAACCTGGCTAGCGGGACGGGGGCAGATACGCAGTATTTT	CSASKNLASGTGADTQYF	TRBV20-1	TRBJ2-3	TRBD2	NA